This T cell receptor beta chain was profiled in a study of blood T cell repertoires in COVID-19. Study members were between roughly 18 and 100 years old and lived in roughly 24 US regions. The CDR3 spans 14 residues. V lost 2 bases and J lost 7, with 15 bases in between. Germline V lookup: CDR1 MNHNS, CDR2 SASEGT. TCRdb's table, derived via immunoSEQ multiplex PCR, lists solely in-frame clones and lacks some. The sample consists of 300,000 to 350,000 clones, 80% to 90% of them appearing once. The clonotype was recovered from a woman between 40 and 50 years old with acute COVID-19. The chain is built from TRBV6-1 and TRBJ2-7; perhaps TRBD1 as D (6 bases). The sample consisted of PBMCs or T cells enriched from blood (not recorded which). The CDR3 spells CASSERGRGMEQYF. CDR3 nucleotide sequence: TGTGCCAGCAGTGAAAGGGGCAGGGGCATGGAGCAGTACTTC.